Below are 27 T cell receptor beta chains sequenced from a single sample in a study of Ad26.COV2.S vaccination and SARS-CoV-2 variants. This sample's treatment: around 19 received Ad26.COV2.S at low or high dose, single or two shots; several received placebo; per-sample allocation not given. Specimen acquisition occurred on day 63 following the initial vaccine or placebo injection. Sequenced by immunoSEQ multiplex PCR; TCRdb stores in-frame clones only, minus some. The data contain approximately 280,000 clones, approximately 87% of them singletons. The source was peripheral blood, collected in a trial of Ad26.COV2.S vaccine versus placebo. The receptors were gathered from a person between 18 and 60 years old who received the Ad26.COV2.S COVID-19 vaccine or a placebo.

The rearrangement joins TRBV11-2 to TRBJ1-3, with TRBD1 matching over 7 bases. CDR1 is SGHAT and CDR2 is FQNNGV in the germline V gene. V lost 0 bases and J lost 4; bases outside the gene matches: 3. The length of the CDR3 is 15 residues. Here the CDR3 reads CASSLEGGWGNTIYF. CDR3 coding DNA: TGTGCCAGCAGCTTAGAAGGGGGCTGGGGAAACACCATATATTTT.

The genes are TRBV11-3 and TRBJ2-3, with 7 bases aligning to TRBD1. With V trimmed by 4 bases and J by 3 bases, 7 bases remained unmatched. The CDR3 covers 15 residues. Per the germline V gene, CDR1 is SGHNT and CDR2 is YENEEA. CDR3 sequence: CASSSGGPQTDTQYF. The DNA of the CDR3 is TGTGCCAGCAGCTCAGGGGGTCCCCAGACAGATACGCAGTATTTT.

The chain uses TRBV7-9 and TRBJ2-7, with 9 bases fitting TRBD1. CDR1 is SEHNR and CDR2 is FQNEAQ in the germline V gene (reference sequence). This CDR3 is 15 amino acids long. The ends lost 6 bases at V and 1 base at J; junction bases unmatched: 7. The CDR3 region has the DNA TGTGCCAGCAGATCCGGGACAGGGATTTCCTACGAGCAGTACTTC. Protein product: CASRSGTGISYEQYF.

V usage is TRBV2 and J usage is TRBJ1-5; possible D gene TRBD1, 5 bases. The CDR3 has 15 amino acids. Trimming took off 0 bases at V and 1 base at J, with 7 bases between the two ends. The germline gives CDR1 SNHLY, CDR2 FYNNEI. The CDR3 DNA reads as TGTGCCAGCAGTGAAGCAGGGGACAGCAATCAGCCCCAGCATTTT. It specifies CASSEAGDSNQPQHF.

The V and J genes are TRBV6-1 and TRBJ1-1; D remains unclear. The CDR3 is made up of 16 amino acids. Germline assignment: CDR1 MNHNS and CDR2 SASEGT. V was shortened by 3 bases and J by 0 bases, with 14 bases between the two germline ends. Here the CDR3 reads CASSDPAGQMNTEAFF. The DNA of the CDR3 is TGTGCCAGCAGTGACCCGGCAGGTCAGATGAACACTGAAGCTTTCTTT.

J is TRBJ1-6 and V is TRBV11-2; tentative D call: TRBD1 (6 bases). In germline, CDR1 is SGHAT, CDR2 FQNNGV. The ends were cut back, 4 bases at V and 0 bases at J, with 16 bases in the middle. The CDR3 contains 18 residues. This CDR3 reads CASSSASLGGSYNSPLHF. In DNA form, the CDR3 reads TGTGCCAGCAGCTCCGCCTCTTTAGGGGGCTCCTATAATTCACCCCTCCACTTT.

The DNA of the CDR3 is TGTGCCAGCAGCCCAGACGGAACCTGGGAGCGGGAGACCCAGTACTTC. It translates to CASSPDGTWERETQYF. The chain employs TRBV3-1 (or the pseudogene TRBV3-2) and TRBJ2-5; perhaps TRBD2 as D (5 bases). The CDR3 spans 16 residues. CDR1 and CDR2 (germline): LGHDT, YNNKEL (reference sequence). The V end lost 4 bases, the J end lost 5 bases, and 20 bases lay between the germline ends.

The CDR3 region has the DNA TGTGCCAGCAGTGAAATTCCTGGAAACACCATATATTTT. Protein sequence: CASSEIPGNTIYF. The chain links TRBV2 to TRBJ1-3; D uncertain. The CDR3 loop spans 13 amino acids. The germline CDR1 and CDR2 sequences are SNHLY and FYNNEI. Trimming removed 2 bases at V and 2 bases at J, with 4 bases between.

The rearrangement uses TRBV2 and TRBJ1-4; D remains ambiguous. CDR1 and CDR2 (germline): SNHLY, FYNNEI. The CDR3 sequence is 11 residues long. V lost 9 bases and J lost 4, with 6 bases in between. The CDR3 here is CASRVNEKLFF. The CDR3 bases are TGTGCCAGTAGAGTTAATGAAAAACTGTTTTTT.

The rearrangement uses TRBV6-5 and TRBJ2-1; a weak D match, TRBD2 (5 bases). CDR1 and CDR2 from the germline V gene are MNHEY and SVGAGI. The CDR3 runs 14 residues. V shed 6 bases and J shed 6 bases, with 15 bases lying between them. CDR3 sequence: CASSARTWSNEQFF. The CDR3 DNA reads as TGTGCCAGCAGCGCTCGGACTTGGAGCAATGAGCAGTTCTTC.

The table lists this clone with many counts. The DNA for the CDR3 is TGTGCCAGCAGTGAAAGGCCCCTAGCGGGGGTAAGCACAGATACGCAGTATTTT. This encodes CASSERPLAGVSTDTQYF. The V call is TRBV6-1, the J call TRBJ2-3, with 10 bases fitting TRBD2. Germline CDR1 MNHNS, CDR2 SASEGT. Germline trimming cut 2 bases from V and 0 bases from J; bases unmatched to any gene: 8. The length of the CDR3 is 18 residues.

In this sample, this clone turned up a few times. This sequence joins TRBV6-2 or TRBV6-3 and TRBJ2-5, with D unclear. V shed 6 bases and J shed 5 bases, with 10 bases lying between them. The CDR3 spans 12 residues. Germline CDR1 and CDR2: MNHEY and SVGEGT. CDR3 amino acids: CASSSTRETQYF. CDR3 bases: TGTGCCAGCAGCTCGACCAGGGAGACCCAGTACTTC.

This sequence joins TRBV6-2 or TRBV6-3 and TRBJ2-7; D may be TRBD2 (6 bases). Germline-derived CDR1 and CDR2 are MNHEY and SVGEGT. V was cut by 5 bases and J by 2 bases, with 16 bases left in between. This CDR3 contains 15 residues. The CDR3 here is CASSMGGYSPYEQYF. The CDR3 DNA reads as TGTGCCAGCAGTATGGGGGGTTACAGCCCCTACGAGCAGTACTTC.

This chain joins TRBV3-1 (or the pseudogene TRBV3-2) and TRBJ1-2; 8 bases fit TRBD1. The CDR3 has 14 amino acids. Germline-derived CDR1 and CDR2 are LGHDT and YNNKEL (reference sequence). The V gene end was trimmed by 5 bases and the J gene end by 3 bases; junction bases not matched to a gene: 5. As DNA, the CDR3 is TGTGCCAGCAGCTCGTCGACAGGGGACTATGGCTACACCTTC. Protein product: CASSSSTGDYGYTF.

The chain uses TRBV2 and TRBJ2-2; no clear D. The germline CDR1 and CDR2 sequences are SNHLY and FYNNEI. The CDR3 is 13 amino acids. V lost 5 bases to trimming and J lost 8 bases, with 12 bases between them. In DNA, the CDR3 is TGTGCCAGCAGTCCCGATGCTGCGGGGGAGCTGTTTTTT. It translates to CASSPDAAGELFF.

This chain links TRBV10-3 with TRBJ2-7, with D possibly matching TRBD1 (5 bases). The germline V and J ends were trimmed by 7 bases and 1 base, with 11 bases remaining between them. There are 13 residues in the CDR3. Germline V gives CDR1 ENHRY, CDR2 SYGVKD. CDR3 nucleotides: TGTGCCATCACTAGGGGCGAGTCCTACGAGCAGTACTTC. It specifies CAITRGESYEQYF.

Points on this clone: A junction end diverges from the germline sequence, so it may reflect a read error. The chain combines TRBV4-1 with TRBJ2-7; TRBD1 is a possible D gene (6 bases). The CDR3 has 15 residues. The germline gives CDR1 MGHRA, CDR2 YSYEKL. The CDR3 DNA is TGCGCCAGCAGCCCCAAGACAGGATCCTCCAACGAGCAGTACTTC. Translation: CASSPKTGSSNEQYF.

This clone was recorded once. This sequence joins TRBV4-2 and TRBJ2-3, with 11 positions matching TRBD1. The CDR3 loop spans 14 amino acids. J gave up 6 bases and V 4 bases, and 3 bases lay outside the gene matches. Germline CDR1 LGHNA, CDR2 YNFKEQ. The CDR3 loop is CASSRTGGSDTQYF. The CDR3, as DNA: TGTGCCAGCAGCCGGACAGGGGGCTCCGATACGCAGTATTTT.

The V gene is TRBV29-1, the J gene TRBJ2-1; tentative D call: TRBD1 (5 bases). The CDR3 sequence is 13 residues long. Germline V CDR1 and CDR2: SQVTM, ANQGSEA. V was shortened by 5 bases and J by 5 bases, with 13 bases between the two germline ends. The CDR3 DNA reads TGCAGCGTTACGCCCATGACAGACAATGAGCAGTTCTTC. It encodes CSVTPMTDNEQFF.

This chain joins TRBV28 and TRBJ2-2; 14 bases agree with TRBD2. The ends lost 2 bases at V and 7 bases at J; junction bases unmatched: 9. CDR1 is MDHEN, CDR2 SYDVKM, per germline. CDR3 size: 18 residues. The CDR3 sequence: CASSLLSGLAGEGGELFF. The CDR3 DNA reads TGTGCCAGCAGTTTACTCTCGGGACTAGCGGGAGAGGGCGGGGAGCTGTTTTTT.

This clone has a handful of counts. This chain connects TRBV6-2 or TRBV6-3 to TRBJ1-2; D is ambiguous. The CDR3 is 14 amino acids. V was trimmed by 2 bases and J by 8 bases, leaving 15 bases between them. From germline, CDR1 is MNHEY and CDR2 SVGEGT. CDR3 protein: CASSYGGRIGGYTF. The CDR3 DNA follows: TGTGCCAGCAGTTACGGAGGCAGGATAGGGGGCTACACCTTC.

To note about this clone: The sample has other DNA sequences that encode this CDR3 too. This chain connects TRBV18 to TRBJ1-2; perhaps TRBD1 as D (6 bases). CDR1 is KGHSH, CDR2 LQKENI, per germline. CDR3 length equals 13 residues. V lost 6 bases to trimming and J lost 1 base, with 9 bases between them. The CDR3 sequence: CASSPDSNYGYTF. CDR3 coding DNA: TGTGCCAGCTCTCCGGACAGTAACTATGGCTACACCTTC.

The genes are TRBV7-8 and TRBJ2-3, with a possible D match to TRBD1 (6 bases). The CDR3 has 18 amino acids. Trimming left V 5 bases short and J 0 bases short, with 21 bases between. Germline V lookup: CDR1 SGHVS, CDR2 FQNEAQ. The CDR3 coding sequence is TGTGCCAGCAGCCCCCACAGGGTTGCTTCCACTAGCACAGATACGCAGTATTTT. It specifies CASSPHRVASTSTDTQYF.

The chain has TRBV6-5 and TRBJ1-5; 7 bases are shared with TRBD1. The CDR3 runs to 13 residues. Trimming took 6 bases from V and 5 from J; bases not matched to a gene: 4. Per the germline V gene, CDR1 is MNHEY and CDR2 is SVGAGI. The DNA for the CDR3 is TGTGCCAGCAGCCTGACAGGGTATCAGCCCCAGCATTTT. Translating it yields CASSLTGYQPQHF.

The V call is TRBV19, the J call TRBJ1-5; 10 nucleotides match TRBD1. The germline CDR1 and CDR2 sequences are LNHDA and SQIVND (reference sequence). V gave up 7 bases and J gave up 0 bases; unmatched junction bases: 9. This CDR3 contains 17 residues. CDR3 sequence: CASTPDRGGDSNQPQHF. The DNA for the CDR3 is TGTGCCAGTACTCCGGACAGGGGGGGGGATAGCAATCAGCCCCAGCATTTT.

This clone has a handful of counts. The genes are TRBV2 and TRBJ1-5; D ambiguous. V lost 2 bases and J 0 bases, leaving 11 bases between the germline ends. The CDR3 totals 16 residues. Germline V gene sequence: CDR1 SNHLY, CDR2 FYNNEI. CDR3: CASSEYGQDSNQPQHF. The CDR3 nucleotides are TGTGCCAGCAGTGAATATGGGCAGGATAGCAATCAGCCCCAGCATTTT.

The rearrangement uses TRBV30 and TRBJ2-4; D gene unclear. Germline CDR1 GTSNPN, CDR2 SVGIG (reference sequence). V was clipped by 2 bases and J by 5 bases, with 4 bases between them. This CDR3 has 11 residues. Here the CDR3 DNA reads TGTGCCTGGAGTAACCAAAACATTCAGTACTTC. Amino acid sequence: CAWSNQNIQYF. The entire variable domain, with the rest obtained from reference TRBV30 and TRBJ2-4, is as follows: SQTIHQWPATLVQPVGSPLSLECTVEGTSNPNLYWYRQAAGRGLQLLFYSVGIGQISSEVPQNLSASRPQDRQFILSSKKLLLSDSGFYLCAWSNQNIQYFGAGTRLSVL.